The entry that follows covers one T cell receptor beta chain sequence. This clonotype was detected only a few times. Its antigen is not yet known. Base-call qualities are not available, and no considerably larger clone is one nucleotide away. Library creation used PCR. For sequencing, a NextSeq 500 was employed. TCRdb reprocessed the public reads (quality trimming at Q25 with fastp, clone calling with MiXCR) and kept in-frame beta chains. Here each entry gathers all rows of one CDR3 protein and keeps the most common genes and DNA. The sample table records some 4,000 distinct CDR3 sequences; about 32% of these occur just once. The biggest ten clones account for roughly 32% of the sample. The sample originates from a study of immune characterization of retroperitoneal liposarcoma (dated by TCRdb to between 2017 and 2020). V is cut by 5 bases and J by 13 bases, and the space between the germline ends is 21 bases. From the germline V gene, CDR1 is SGHTA and CDR2 is FQGNSA. The CDR3, cysteine through phenylalanine, is 14 amino acids long. This entry keeps only the CDR3 DNA: 42 bases, framed from base 1.

Sequences were obtained from tumor tissue. This clonotype originated in a male donor with retroperitoneal liposarcoma. The rearrangement joined TRBV7-2 to TRBJ2-1, with no reliable assignment of the D segment. The CDR3 reads as follows: CASSPSGSTETQFF. The nucleotides read TGTGCCAGCAGCCCCTCGGGCAGTACGGAGACCCAGTTCTTC.